The 8 T cell receptor beta chains listed next were all sequenced from one sample in a study of T-cell reconstitution after alpha-beta-depleted transplantation in children (dated by TCRdb to the mid-2010s). Libraries were made using PCR. The reads were generated on an Illumina HiSeq 2500. To normalize quantification of the TCRbeta repertoire, the TCR libraries were built with molecular barcoding that relied on unique molecular identifiers. The raw public data were reprocessed by TCRdb itself: fastp quality trimming at Q25, MiXCR clonotype calling, in-frame beta chains only. Entries that share a CDR3 protein sequence are merged under the most common genes and DNA. The sample profile shows around 960,000 distinct CDR3 sequences; about 30% of them were found once. Of the sample, approximately 30% falls within the top ten clones. Per the publication, the treatment or condition label means: allogeneic hematopoietic cell transplantation with graft depleted of TCRalphabeta T cells and CD19 B cells.

The sequenced sample was PBMCs, mostly from graft donor cells, obtained 360 days after TCRalphabeta/CD19-depleted stem cell transplant. These receptors were taken from a boy under two years old who had a stem cell transplant for SCID, so the T cells may come from the graft donor.

V and J are TRBV7-9 and TRBJ1-5; D might be TRBD1 (5 bases). The CDR3 has 14 amino acids. Germline assignment: CDR1 SEHNR and CDR2 FQNEAQ (reference sequence). Trimming shortened V by 3 bases and J by 2 bases, and 8 bases separated the two germline ends. The CDR3 loop is CASSFQGRNQPQHF. DNA for the CDR3: TGTGCCAGCAGCTTCCAGGGACGCAATCAGCCCCAGCATTTT.

This chain connects TRBV20-1 to TRBJ2-1; 8 nucleotides line up with TRBD2. The length of the CDR3 is 15 residues. J gave up 0 bases and V 6 bases, and 7 bases lay outside the gene matches. Germline assignment: CDR1 DFQATT and CDR2 SNEGSKA (reference sequence). CDR3 in amino acids: CSALSGASSYNEQFF. CDR3 bases: TGCAGTGCCCTTAGCGGGGCCAGCTCCTACAATGAGCAGTTCTTC.

V and J are TRBV5-1 and TRBJ2-5, with 11 bases that match TRBD2. Trimming cost V 0 bases and J 5 bases; bases outside gene matches: 15. Germline CDR1 is SGHRS and CDR2 is YFSETQ. The CDR3 is 19 amino acids. The CDR3 loop is CASSLGPSLSGGARETQYF. CDR3 DNA: TGCGCCAGCAGCTTGGGCCCTAGCCTTAGCGGGGGGGCCCGGGAGACCCAGTACTTC.

The gene calls are TRBV5-1 and TRBJ2-7; D is uncertain. V was trimmed by 2 bases and J by 2 bases, leaving 8 bases between them. The germline V gene encodes CDR1 SGHRS and CDR2 YFSETQ. This CDR3 spans 13 amino acids. The CDR3 nucleotides are TGCGCCAGCAGCTTTAGGGAAACCTACGAGCAGTACTTC. Its translation: CASSFRETYEQYF.

This clonotype turned up a few times. The chain recombines TRBV2 with TRBJ2-7; D is unresolved. Germline assignment: CDR1 SNHLY and CDR2 FYNNEI. The CDR3 runs to 12 residues. V was clipped by 7 bases and J by 6 bases, with 13 bases between them. The CDR3: CASNVQRGEQYF. The CDR3, as DNA: TGTGCCAGCAATGTCCAGCGCGGCGAGCAGTACTTC. The complete variable domain, with remaining parts taken from reference TRBV2 and TRBJ2-7, reads EPEVTQTPSHQVTQMGQEVILRCVPISNHLYFYWYRQILGQKVEFLVSFYNNEISEKSEIFDDQFSVERPDGSNFTLKIRSTKLEDSAMYFCASNVQRGEQYFGPGTRLTVT.

This clonotype was seen a few times. V gene TRBV7-8 combines with J gene TRBJ2-5; 16 bases map to TRBD2. This CDR3 has 17 amino acids. The trim removed 3 bases at V and 5 bases at J, leaving 6 bases unmatched. CDR1 is SGHVS, CDR2 FQNEAQ, per germline. As DNA, the CDR3 is TGTGCCAGCAGCTTCGGGACTAGCGGGGGGGCTGGGGAGACCCAGTACTTC. Translation: CASSFGTSGGAGETQYF.

This clonotype was seen only a few times. This rearrangement joins TRBV18 to TRBJ1-6; D is unresolved. This CDR3 is built from 16 residues. Looked up from germline, CDR1 is KGHSH and CDR2 is LQKENI. V lost 1 base, J lost 5 bases, and 12 bases lay in between. The CDR3 reads CASSPRQANDNSPLHF. The CDR3 nucleotides read TGTGCCAGCTCACCACGGCAGGCCAATGATAATTCACCCCTCCACTTT.

This rearrangement joins TRBV20-1 to TRBJ2-3; 12 nucleotides agree with TRBD2. The J segment lost 7 bases and the V segment lost 5 bases, leaving 7 bases of the junction unmatched. Germline V gene sequence: CDR1 DFQATT, CDR2 SNEGSKA (reference sequence). This CDR3 region has 14 residues. In DNA form, the CDR3 reads TGCAGTGCTCCCGGCACTAGCGGGAGGAATACGCAGTATTTT. It is translated as CSAPGTSGRNTQYF.